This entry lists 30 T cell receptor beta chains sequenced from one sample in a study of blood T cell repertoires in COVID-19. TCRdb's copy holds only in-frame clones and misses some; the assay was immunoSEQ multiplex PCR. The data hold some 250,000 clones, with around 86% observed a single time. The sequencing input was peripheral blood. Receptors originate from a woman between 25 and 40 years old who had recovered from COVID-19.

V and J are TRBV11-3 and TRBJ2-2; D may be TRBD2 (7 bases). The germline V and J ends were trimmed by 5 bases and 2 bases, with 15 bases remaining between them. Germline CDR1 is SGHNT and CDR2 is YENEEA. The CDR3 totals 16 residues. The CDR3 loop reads CASSDIRGANTGELFF. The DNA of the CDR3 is TGTGCCAGCAGCGATATACGGGGGGCTAACACCGGGGAGCTGTTTTTT.

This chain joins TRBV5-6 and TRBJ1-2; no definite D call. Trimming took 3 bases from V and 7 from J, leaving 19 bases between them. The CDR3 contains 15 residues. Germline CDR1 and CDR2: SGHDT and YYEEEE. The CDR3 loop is CASSSERPIIGGYTF. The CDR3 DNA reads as TGTGCCAGCAGCTCGGAGCGACCCATAATAGGTGGCTACACCTTC.

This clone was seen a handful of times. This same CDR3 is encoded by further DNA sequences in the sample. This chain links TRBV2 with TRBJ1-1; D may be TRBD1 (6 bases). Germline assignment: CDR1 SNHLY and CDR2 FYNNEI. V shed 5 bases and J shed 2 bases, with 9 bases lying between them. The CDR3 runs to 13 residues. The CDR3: CASSSGGNTEAFF. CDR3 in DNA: TGTGCCAGCAGTTCGGGGGGCAACACTGAAGCTTTCTTT.

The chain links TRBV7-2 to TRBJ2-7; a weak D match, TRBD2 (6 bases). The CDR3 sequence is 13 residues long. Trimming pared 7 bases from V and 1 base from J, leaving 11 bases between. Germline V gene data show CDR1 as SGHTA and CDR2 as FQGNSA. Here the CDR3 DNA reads TGTGCCAGCACCGCGGGACTTTCCTACGAGCAGTACTTC. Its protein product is CASTAGLSYEQYF.

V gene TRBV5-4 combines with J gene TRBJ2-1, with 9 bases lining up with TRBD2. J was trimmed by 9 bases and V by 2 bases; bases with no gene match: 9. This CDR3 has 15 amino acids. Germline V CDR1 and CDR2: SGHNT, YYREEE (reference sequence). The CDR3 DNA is TGTGCCAGCAGCTTTGTGGTAGCGGGGGCAGGTGAGCAGTTCTTC. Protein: CASSFVVAGAGEQFF. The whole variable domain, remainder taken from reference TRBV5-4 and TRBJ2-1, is ETGVTQSPTHLIKTRGQQVTLRCSSQSGHNTVSWYQQALGQGPQFIFQYYREEENGRGNFPPRFSGLQFPNYSSELNVNALELDDSALYLCASSFVVAGAGEQFFGPGTRLTVL.

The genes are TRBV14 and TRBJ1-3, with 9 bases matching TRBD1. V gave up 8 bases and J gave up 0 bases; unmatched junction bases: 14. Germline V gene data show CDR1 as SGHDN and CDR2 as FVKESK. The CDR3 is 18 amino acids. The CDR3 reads CASGRTGEVLGSGNTIYF. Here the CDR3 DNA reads TGTGCCAGCGGACGGACAGGGGAAGTTTTGGGCTCTGGAAACACCATATATTTT.

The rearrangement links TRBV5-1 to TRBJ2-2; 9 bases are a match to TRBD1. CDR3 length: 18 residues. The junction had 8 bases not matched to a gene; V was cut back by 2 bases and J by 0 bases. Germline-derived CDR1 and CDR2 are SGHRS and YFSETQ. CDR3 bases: TGCGCCAGCAGCTTTCTGGGACAGGGTGGGGCGAACACCGGGGAGCTGTTTTTT. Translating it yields CASSFLGQGGANTGELFF. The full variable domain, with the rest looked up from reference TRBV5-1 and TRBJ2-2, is KAGVTQTPRYLIKTRGQQVTLSCSPISGHRSVSWYQQTPGQGLQFLFEYFSETQRNKGNFPGRFSGRQFSNSRSEMNVSTLELGDSALYLCASSFLGQGGANTGELFFGEGSRLTVL.

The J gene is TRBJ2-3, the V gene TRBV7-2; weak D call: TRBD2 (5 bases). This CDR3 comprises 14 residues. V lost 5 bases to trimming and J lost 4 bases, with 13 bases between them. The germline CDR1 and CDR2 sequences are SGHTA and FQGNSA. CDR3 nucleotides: TGTGCCAGCAGCCCCAGAGGGCTTTCAGATACGCAGTATTTT. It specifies CASSPRGLSDTQYF.

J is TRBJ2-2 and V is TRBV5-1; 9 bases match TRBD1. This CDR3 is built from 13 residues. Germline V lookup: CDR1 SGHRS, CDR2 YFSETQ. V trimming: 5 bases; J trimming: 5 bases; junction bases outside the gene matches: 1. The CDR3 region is CASRQGATGELFF. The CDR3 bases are TGCGCCAGCAGACAGGGGGCGACCGGGGAGCTGTTTTTT. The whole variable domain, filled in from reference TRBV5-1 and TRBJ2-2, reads KAGVTQTPRYLIKTRGQQVTLSCSPISGHRSVSWYQQTPGQGLQFLFEYFSETQRNKGNFPGRFSGRQFSNSRSEMNVSTLELGDSALYLCASRQGATGELFFGEGSRLTVL.

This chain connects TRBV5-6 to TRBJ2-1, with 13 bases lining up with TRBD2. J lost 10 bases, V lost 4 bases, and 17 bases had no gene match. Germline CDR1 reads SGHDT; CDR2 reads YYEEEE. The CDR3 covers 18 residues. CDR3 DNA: TGTGCCAGCAGCCCCAGGGCACTAGCGGGGGGGCTTTCAGGCGAGCAGTTCTTC. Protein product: CASSPRALAGGLSGEQFF. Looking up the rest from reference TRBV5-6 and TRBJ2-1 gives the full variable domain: DAGVTQSPTHLIKTRGQQVTLRCSPKSGHDTVSWYQQALGQGPQFIFQYYEEEERQRGNFPDRFSGHQFPNYSSELNVNALLLGDSALYLCASSPRALAGGLSGEQFFGPGTRLTVL.

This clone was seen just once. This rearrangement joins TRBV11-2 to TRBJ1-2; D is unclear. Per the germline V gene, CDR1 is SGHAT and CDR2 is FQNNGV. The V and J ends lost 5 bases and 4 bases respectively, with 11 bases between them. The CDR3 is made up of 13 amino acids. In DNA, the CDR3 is TGTGCCAGCAGCCTTAACGGTCGCTATGGCTACACCTTC. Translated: CASSLNGRYGYTF.

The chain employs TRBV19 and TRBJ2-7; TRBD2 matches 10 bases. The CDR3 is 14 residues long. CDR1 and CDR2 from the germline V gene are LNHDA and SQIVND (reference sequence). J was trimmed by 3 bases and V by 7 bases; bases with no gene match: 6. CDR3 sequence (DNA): TGTGCCAGTACCCGGACTAGCGGCCACTACGAGCAGTACTTC. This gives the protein CASTRTSGHYEQYF.

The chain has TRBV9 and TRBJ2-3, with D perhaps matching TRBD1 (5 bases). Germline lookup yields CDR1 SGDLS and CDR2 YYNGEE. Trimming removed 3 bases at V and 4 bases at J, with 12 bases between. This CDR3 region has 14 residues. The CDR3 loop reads CASSEGPAADTQYF. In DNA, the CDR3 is TGTGCCAGCAGCGAGGGGCCGGCGGCAGATACGCAGTATTTT.

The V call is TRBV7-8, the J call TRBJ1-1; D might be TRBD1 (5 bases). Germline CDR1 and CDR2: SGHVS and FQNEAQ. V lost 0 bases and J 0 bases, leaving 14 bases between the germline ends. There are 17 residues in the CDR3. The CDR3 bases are TGTGCCAGCAGCTTAGCGCGGGGCATCCCGTTGAACACTGAAGCTTTCTTT. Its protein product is CASSLARGIPLNTEAFF. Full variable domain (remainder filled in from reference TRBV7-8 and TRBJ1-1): GAGVSQSPRYKVAKRGQDVALRCDPISGHVSLFWYQQALGQGPEFLTYFQNEAQLDKSGLPSDRFFAERPEGSVSTLKIQRTQQEDSAVYLCASSLARGIPLNTEAFFGQGTRLTVV.

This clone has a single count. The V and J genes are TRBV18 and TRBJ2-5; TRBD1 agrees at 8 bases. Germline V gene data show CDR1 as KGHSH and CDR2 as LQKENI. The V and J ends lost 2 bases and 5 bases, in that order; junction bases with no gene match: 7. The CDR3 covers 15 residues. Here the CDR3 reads CASSPRGRGPETQYF. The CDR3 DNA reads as TGTGCCAGCTCACCAAGGGGCAGGGGGCCGGAGACCCAGTACTTC.

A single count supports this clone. The CDR3 sequence is CASRRRSSGANVLTF. CDR3 DNA sequence: TGTGCCAGCAGACGGAGAAGCTCTGGGGCCAACGTCCTGACTTTC. This chain uses TRBV11-2 with TRBJ2-6; no reliable D call. Between the trimmed V and J ends, which lost 6 bases and 0 bases, there was a span of 9 bases. Per germline, CDR1 SGHAT and CDR2 FQNNGV. This CDR3 has 15 amino acids.

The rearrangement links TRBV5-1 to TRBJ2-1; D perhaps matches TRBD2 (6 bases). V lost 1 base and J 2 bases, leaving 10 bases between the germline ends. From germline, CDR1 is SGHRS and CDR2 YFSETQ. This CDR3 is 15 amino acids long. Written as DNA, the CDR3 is TGCGCCAGCAGCTTGTCGGGGGTCGCCTACAATGAGCAGTTCTTC. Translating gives CASSLSGVAYNEQFF.

The CDR3 coding sequence is TGTGCCAGCAGCCAGGTACGGACCGGGGAGCTGTTTTTT. The encoded protein is CASSQVRTGELFF. The rearrangement joins TRBV3-1 (or the pseudogene TRBV3-2) to TRBJ2-2, with D unresolved. The ends were cut back, 3 bases at V and 5 bases at J, with 7 bases in the middle. CDR3 length: 13 residues. From germline, CDR1 is LGHDT and CDR2 YNNKEL (reference sequence).

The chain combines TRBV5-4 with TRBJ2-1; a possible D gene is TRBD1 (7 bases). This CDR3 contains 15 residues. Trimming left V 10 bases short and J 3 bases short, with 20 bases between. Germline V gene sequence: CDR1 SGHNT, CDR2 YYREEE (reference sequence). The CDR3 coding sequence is TGTGCCCTCGGGACAGCGGGCATTCTCTACAATGAGCAGTTCTTC. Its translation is CALGTAGILYNEQFF.

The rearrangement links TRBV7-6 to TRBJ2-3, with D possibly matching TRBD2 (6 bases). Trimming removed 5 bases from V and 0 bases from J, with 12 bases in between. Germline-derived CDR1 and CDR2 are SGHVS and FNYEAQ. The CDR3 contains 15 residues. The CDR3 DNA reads TGTGCCAGCAGCCCACGGGACTCTAGCACAGATACGCAGTATTTT. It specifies CASSPRDSSTDTQYF.

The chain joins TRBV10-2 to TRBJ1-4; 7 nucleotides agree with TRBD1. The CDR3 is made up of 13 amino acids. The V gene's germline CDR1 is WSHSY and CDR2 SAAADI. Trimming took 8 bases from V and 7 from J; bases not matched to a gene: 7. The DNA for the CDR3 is TGCGCCAGCGGAACAGGGGTTAGTGAAAAACTGTTTTTT. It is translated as CASGTGVSEKLFF.

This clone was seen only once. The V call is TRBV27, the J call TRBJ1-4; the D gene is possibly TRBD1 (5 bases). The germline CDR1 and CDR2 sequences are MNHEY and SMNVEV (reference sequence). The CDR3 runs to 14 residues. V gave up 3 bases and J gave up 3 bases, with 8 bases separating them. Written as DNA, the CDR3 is TGTGCCAGCAGTTTTACAGGCTCTAATGAAAAACTGTTTTTT. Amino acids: CASSFTGSNEKLFF.

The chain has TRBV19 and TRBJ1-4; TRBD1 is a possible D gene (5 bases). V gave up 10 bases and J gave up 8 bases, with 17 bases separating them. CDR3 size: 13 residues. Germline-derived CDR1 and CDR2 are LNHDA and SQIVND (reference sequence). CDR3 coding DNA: TGTGCCACCTCGGTGGAGGGGCGGGAAAAACTGTTTTTT. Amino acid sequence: CATSVEGREKLFF.

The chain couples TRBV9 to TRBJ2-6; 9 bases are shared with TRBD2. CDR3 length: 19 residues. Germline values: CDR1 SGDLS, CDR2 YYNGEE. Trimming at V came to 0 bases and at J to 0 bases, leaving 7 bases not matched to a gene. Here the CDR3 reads CASSVGLSGGTSGANVLTF. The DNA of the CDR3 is TGTGCCAGCAGCGTAGGCCTCAGCGGGGGGACCTCTGGGGCCAACGTCCTGACTTTC.

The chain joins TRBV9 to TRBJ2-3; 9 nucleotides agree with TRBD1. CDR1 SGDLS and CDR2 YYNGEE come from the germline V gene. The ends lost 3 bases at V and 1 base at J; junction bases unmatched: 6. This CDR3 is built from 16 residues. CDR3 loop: CASSERDRVGTDTQYF. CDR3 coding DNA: TGTGCCAGCAGCGAGCGGGACAGGGTGGGCACAGATACGCAGTATTTT.

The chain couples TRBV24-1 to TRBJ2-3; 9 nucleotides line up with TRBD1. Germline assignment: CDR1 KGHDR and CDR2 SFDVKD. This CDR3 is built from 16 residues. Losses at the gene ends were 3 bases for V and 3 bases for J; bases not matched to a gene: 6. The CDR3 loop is CATSDPGQGGTDTQYF. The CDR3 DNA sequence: TGTGCCACCAGTGATCCGGGACAGGGTGGGACAGATACGCAGTATTTT.

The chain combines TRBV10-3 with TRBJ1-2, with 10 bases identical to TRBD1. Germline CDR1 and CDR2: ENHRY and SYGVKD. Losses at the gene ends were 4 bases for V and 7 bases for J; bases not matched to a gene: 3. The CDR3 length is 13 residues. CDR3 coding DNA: TGTGCCATCAGTGGACAGGGGGCGACTGGCTACACCTTC. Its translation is CAISGQGATGYTF.

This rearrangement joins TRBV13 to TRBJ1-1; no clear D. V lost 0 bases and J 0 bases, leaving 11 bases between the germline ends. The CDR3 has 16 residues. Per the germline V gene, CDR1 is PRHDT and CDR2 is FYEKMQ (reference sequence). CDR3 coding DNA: TGTGCCAGCAGCTTAGGATCGGGGATAATGAACACTGAAGCTTTCTTT. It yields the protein CASSLGSGIMNTEAFF.

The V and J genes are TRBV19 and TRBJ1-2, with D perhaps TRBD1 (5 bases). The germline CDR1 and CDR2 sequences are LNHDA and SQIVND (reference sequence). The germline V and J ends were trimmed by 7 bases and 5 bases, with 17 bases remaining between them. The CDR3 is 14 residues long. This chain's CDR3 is CASNTRASLYGYTF. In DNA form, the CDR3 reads TGTGCCAGTAACACCAGGGCCTCTCTTTATGGCTACACCTTC.

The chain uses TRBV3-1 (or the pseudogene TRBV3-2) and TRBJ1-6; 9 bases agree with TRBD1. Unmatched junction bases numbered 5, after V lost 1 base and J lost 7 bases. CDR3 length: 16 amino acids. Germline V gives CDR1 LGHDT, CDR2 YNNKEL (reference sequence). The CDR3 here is CASSQVGTGKNSPLHF. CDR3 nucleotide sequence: TGTGCCAGCAGCCAAGTAGGGACAGGGAAAAATTCACCCCTCCACTTT.